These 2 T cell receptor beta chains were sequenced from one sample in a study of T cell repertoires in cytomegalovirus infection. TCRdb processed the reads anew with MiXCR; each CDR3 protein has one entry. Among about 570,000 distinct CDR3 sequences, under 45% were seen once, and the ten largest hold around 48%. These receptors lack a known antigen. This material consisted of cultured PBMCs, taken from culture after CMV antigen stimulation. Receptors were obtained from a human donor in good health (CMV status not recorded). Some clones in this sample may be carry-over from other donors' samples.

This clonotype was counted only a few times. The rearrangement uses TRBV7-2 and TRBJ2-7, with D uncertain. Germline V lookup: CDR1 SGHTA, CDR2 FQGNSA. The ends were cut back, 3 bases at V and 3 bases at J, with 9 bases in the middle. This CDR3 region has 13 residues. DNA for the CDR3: TGTGCCAGCAGCTTGAACGGATTCTACGAGCAGTACTTC. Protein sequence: CASSLNGFYEQYF.

The CDR3 bases are TGTGCCAGCAGCTTAGGCCTAGCGGGAGGAGGGAGGCAGTACTTC. Protein sequence: CASSLGLAGGGRQYF. This chain links TRBV7-2 with TRBJ2-7, with 11 bases fitting TRBD2. Germline values: CDR1 SGHTA, CDR2 FQGNSA. This CDR3 spans 15 amino acids. V lost 1 base to trimming and J lost 9 bases; unmatched junction nucleotides: 8.